This T cell receptor (beta chain) was identified in a study of T cell responses to AZD1222 COVID-19 vaccine (dated by TCRdb to the early 2020s). Looking at the study overall: AZD1222 recipients whose second dose came at about 4 weeks and those whose second dose came at about 12 weeks were combined into one group, since spike-specific TCR depth and breadth did not differ between the two schedules. TCR sequencing was performed for about 250 trial participants, of whom some 200 were given two doses of AZD1222 and approximately 25 were given two doses of MenACWY control vaccine. Trial participants were enrolled into age subgroups of 18-55, 56-69 and 70-plus years, which contained about 150, 28 and 57 TCR-sequenced participants, respectively.

As concerns this clone: Its antigen has not been determined. Base-call qualities are not available, and no considerably larger clone is one nucleotide away. Other DNA sequences of this sample code for an identical CDR3.

Study-wide findings and limitations: Because no day 14 peak-response samples were available, the repertoires could be characterized only after the peak T cell response. The 56-69-year group was small, and its depth increase did not reach significance, likely because of low power. A significant rise in spike-specific TCR breadth and depth was observed after two AZD1222 doses relative to day 0 and relative to MenACWY recipients. Participants were mostly white British, with more females than males. The authors suggested clonal diversity may have been underestimated. CD4 TCRs associated with the vaccine covered the entire spike protein, and the dominant responses were in regions 160-218 and 743-854. Only six AZD1222 recipients were SARS-CoV-2 seropositive at baseline, limiting conclusions about previously exposed vaccinees. Epitopes outside the regions mutated in the B.1.351 and B.1.1.7 variants were reportedly recognized by nearly half of the unique spike-specific TCRs.

The time point label, as the study defines it: baseline before first vaccination. Vaccinee samples were obtained from the UK trials COV001 and COV002, which included a single-blind randomized controlled phase 2/3 trial of AZD1222 (ChAdOx1 nCoV-19) in healthy adults. For TCRbeta chain sequencing, PBMC samples from trial participants were taken at day 0 and at day 28 after the second dose. The CDR3 regions of human TCRbeta chains were subjected to immunosequencing. The authors processed their data as follows. Repertoire TCRs were matched against a reference library of SARS-CoV-2-specific TCRs generated with the MIRA antigen-specificity platform. Breadth meant the fraction of unique TCRs that were SARS-CoV-2-associated, whereas depth meant the fraction of total T cells that were SARS-CoV-2-associated. Using the MIRA data, each spike-specific TCR was assigned both to the spike region to which the TCR was reactive and to a CD4 or CD8 class. Log10-transformed breadth and depth values were compared by one-way ANOVA with Sidak's multiple comparisons tests. TCRdb re-hosts the immuneACCESS table, in-frame sequences only. Its copies lack some clones; in the studies checked, an unresolved V gene accounts for under half of them, and the cause for the rest is not known. V, J and clone size are those of that table, while D and trimming were read from the DNA. The sample table holds over 150,000 clones, of which approximately 86% were seen once. Approximately 0.49% of the sample lies in the top ten.

Specimen: peripheral blood, collected on day 0 of AZD1222 vaccination. The clonotype originates from an adult in good health.

The DNA sequence is given as TGTGCCAGCAGTTTTGGGTCCACCGGGGAGCTGTTTTTT. Its translation reads: CASSFGSTGELFF. The sequence links TRBV12-3 or TRBV12-4 to TRBJ2-2; no D gene call is confident. Trimming removed 3 bases from V and 4 bases from J, leaving 6 bases between the germline ends. The CDR3 runs 13 residues from the cysteine to the phenylalanine. Just the 39-base CDR3 DNA is kept, in frame starting at base 1.